This T cell receptor beta chain was captured in a study of shared clonotypes between healthy human individuals. General study findings and limits: Clonotypes shared by all four sorted-subset donors had higher generation probabilities than non-shared clonotypes. Sampling was confined to blood; repertoires within tissues likely differ.

With regard to this clone: Its antigen is unidentified.

Naive CD8 cells comprised CD45RO-negative, CCR7-positively selected cells, excluding terminally differentiated effector memory CD45RA+ cells. Healthy HIV-negative adults with no recent acute infections or vaccinations were recruited as donors. TCRdb's table, derived via immunoSEQ multiplex PCR, lists solely in-frame clones and lacks some. The top ten clones hold more than 0.9% of a sample with under 2,000,000 clones, roughly 94% of them seen once. CDR1 is MNHEY and CDR2 is SMNVEV in the germline V gene (reference sequence). With V trimmed by 6 bases and J by 5 bases, 15 bases remained unmatched. This CDR3 is built from 16 residues.

The sample taken for sequencing was naive CD8+ T cells sorted from blood. V is TRBV27 and J is TRBJ2-5, with 7 nucleotides matching TRBD2. The receptor comes from a man younger than 35 in good health. CDR3 DNA sequence: TGTGCCAGCAGAATAACGGGGGGACGGAGCGGGGAGACCCAGTACTTC. It is translated as CASRITGGRSGETQYF.